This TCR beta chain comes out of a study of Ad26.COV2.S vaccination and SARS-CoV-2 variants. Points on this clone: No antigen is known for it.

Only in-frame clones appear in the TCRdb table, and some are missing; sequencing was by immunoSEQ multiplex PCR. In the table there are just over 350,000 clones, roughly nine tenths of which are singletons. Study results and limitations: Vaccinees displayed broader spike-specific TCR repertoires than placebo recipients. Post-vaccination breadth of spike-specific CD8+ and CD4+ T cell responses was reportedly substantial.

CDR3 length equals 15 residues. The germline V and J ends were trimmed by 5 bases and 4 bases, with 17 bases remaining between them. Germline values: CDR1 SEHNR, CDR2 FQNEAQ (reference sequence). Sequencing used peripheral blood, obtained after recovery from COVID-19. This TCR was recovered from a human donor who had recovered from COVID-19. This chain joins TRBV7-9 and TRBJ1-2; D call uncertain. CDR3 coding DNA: TGTGCCAGCAGCATCGGCGTGGGGTTCCGCTATGGCTACACCTTC. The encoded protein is CASSIGVGFRYGYTF. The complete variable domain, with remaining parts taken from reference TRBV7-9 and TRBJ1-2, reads DTGVSQNPRHKITKRGQNVTFRCDPISEHNRLYWYRQTLGQGPEFLTYFQNEAQLEKSRLLSDRFSAERPKGSFSTLEIQRTEQGDSAMYLCASSIGVGFRYGYTFGSGTRLTVV.